These 30 T cell receptor beta chains were all obtained from the same sample, sequenced in a study of blood T cell repertoires in COVID-19. Sequencing was performed with immunoSEQ multiplex PCR; in TCRdb, only in-frame clones are kept and a portion is missing. The sample carries about 260,000 clones, approximately 90% recorded once. The material sequenced was PBMCs or T cells enriched from blood (not recorded which). These receptors all come from a man aged 45-60 years who had been exposed to COVID-19.

The chain joins TRBV5-4 to TRBJ1-1; 8 positions match TRBD1. Per germline, CDR1 SGHNT and CDR2 YYREEE (reference sequence). The CDR3 runs 16 residues. Unmatched junction bases numbered 11, after V lost 2 bases and J lost 5 bases. In DNA form, the CDR3 reads TGTGCCAGCAGCTTTGAACCAGGGGGCGGAAAGACTGAAGCTTTCTTT. Translating it yields CASSFEPGGGKTEAFF.

In its sample, this clone was seen once. The genes are TRBV7-2 and TRBJ2-3, with 7 nucleotides matching TRBD2. CDR3 length equals 15 residues. Germline lookup yields CDR1 SGHTA and CDR2 FQGNSA. V trimming: 2 bases; J trimming: 1 base; junction bases outside the gene matches: 3. DNA of the CDR3: TGTGCCAGCAGCTTACCTGGACTAGGCACAGATACGCAGTATTTT. Translation: CASSLPGLGTDTQYF.

This chain uses TRBV28 with TRBJ2-7; TRBD1 is a possible D gene (6 bases). The CDR3 runs 14 residues. V was pared by 3 bases and J by 9 bases, with 18 bases between. Germline V lookup: CDR1 MDHEN, CDR2 SYDVKM. CDR3 nucleotides: TGTGCCAGCAGTTTCGGGACACTGAGGGTCGGGCAGTACGTC. Residues: CASSFGTLRVGQYV.

V usage is TRBV10-3 and J usage is TRBJ1-5, with D unclear. The germline V and J ends were trimmed by 0 bases and 3 bases, with 9 bases remaining between them. Germline V gives CDR1 ENHRY, CDR2 SYGVKD. The CDR3 contains 15 residues. CDR3 in amino acids: CAISESTRFNQPQHF. CDR3 bases: TGTGCCATCAGTGAGTCGACACGTTTCAATCAGCCCCAGCATTTT.

CDR3: CASSFQSARGLSEQYF. The CDR3 region has the DNA TGCGCCAGCAGCTTTCAGTCCGCGAGGGGGCTCTCCGAGCAGTACTTC. The chain recombines TRBV5-1 with TRBJ2-7; 7 bases are shared with TRBD1. V dropped 2 bases and J dropped 6; count of bases not matched to a gene: 14. In germline, CDR1 is SGHRS, CDR2 YFSETQ. The CDR3 spans 16 residues.

The chain carries TRBV7-9 and TRBJ2-5; 8 nucleotides match TRBD2. Per germline, CDR1 SEHNR and CDR2 FQNEAQ (reference sequence). J gave up 5 bases and V 4 bases, and 6 bases lay outside the gene matches. This CDR3 spans 14 amino acids. The CDR3 loop reads CASSYGGAVETQYF. The CDR3, as DNA: TGTGCCAGCAGCTACGGGGGGGCGGTTGAGACCCAGTACTTC.

The chain has TRBV4-2 and TRBJ1-3; a weak D match, TRBD1 (5 bases). This CDR3 spans 16 amino acids. Deletions cut 4 bases from V and 0 bases from J, with 13 bases between. Germline CDR1 is LGHNA and CDR2 is YNFKEQ. The CDR3 is CASSPSRGSSGNTIYF. CDR3 sequence (DNA): TGTGCCAGCAGCCCTTCCCGGGGGAGCTCTGGAAACACCATATATTTT.

This chain links TRBV4-2 with TRBJ1-4, with 9 positions matching TRBD1. Germline CDR1 and CDR2: LGHNA and YNFKEQ. The CDR3 spans 16 residues. The junction had 8 bases not matched to a gene; V was cut back by 2 bases and J by 7 bases. The DNA for the CDR3 is TGTGCCAGCAGCCAACCCACAGGGGGCGCAGGTGAAAAACTGTTTTTT. It specifies CASSQPTGGAGEKLFF.

This clone occurred a few times. The J gene is TRBJ2-7, the V gene TRBV7-9; maybe TRBD2 (6 bases). Trimming took 0 bases from V and 2 from J, leaving 14 bases between them. The CDR3 has 16 amino acids. Looked up from germline, CDR1 is SEHNR and CDR2 is FQNEAQ (reference sequence). The CDR3 reads CASSLASGGATYEQYF. CDR3 nucleotides: TGTGCCAGCAGCTTAGCAAGTGGCGGGGCCACCTACGAGCAGTACTTC.

The chain carries TRBV30 and TRBJ2-3, with 10 bases fitting TRBD2. The length of the CDR3 is 12 residues. With V trimmed by 4 bases and J by 7 bases, 2 bases remained unmatched. The germline V gene encodes CDR1 GTSNPN and CDR2 SVGIG (reference sequence). The CDR3 DNA reads TGTGCCTGGACTAGCGGGAGCCATACGCAGTATTTT. Its protein is CAWTSGSHTQYF.

The rearrangement links TRBV28 to TRBJ1-5; 8 bases are a match to TRBD1. The CDR3 extends over 17 amino acids. Germline-derived CDR1 and CDR2 are MDHEN and SYDVKM. V dropped 5 bases and J dropped 4; count of bases not matched to a gene: 13. For the CDR3, the DNA is TGTGCCAGCAGTAGCTTGGACAGGGAATATCGAAATCAGCCCCAGCATTTT. It specifies CASSSLDREYRNQPQHF. Filled out from reference TRBV28 and TRBJ1-5, the complete variable domain reads DVKVTQSSRYLVKRTGEKVFLECVQDMDHENMFWYRQDPGLGLRLIYFSYDVKMKEKGDIPEGYSVSREKKERFSLILESASTNQTSMYLCASSSLDREYRNQPQHFGDGTRLSIL.

The V and J genes are TRBV5-1 and TRBJ2-1; 14 nucleotides agree with TRBD2. The CDR3 loop spans 14 amino acids. With V trimmed by 7 bases and J by 6 bases, 3 bases remained unmatched. Germline lookup yields CDR1 SGHRS and CDR2 YFSETQ. CDR3 amino acids: CASSGLAGANEQFF. In nucleotides, the CDR3 is TGCGCCAGCTCGGGACTAGCGGGAGCCAATGAGCAGTTCTTC. Variable domain in full (rest from reference TRBV5-1 and TRBJ2-1): KAGVTQTPRYLIKTRGQQVTLSCSPISGHRSVSWYQQTPGQGLQFLFEYFSETQRNKGNFPGRFSGRQFSNSRSEMNVSTLELGDSALYLCASSGLAGANEQFFGPGTRLTVL.

The chain combines TRBV15 with TRBJ2-1, with a weak D call TRBD1 (6 bases). V was pared by 3 bases and J by 9 bases, with 15 bases between. The CDR3 has 14 residues. From germline, CDR1 is LNHNV and CDR2 YYDKDF (reference sequence). The CDR3 protein is CATSRLSGHSEQFF. The CDR3 nucleotides read TGTGCCACCAGCAGGTTATCGGGACATAGTGAGCAGTTCTTC.

The rearrangement joins TRBV2 to TRBJ2-3, with D possibly matching TRBD1 (6 bases). Germline V CDR1 and CDR2: SNHLY, FYNNEI. The length of the CDR3 is 15 residues. V was trimmed by 3 bases and J by 3 bases, leaving 13 bases between them. This CDR3 is CASSEALGTTDTQYF. For the CDR3, the DNA is TGTGCCAGCAGTGAGGCGTTGGGGACAACAGATACGCAGTATTTT.

This clone is a singleton in its sample. This chain uses TRBV5-1 with TRBJ2-5, with D unresolved. V lost 1 base, J lost 0 bases, and 7 bases lay in between. Germline V gene sequence: CDR1 SGHRS, CDR2 YFSETQ. The CDR3 length is 14 residues. CDR3 protein: CASSLFTDQETQYF. As DNA, the CDR3 is TGCGCCAGCAGCTTGTTCACAGACCAAGAGACCCAGTACTTC.

The genes are TRBV28 and TRBJ1-2; 10 bases fit TRBD1. Germline CDR1 reads MDHEN; CDR2 reads SYDVKM. The V gene end was trimmed by 2 bases and the J gene end by 14 bases; junction bases not matched to a gene: 17. The CDR3 runs 16 residues. The DNA for the CDR3 is TGTGCCAGCAGTTTAGGCGCCCGAGCAGGGACAGGGGCGAGGACCTTC. Residues: CASSLGARAGTGARTF.

This chain connects TRBV3-1 (or the pseudogene TRBV3-2) to TRBJ1-2, with TRBD1 identical over 7 bases. The CDR3 covers 15 residues. Per the germline V gene, CDR1 is LGHDT and CDR2 is YNNKEL (reference sequence). V was pared by 4 bases and J by 4 bases, with 9 bases of the junction left unmatched. CDR3 nucleotide sequence: TGTGCCAGCAGCCCTCCGGGACAGTTCCTCTATGGCTACACCTTC. Its protein is CASSPPGQFLYGYTF.

The rearrangement uses TRBV19 and TRBJ2-3, with 12 bases lining up with TRBD2. The germline V gene encodes CDR1 LNHDA and CDR2 SQIVND (reference sequence). The CDR3 contains 16 residues. V lost 3 bases, J lost 2 bases, and 3 bases stayed unmatched. CDR3 in DNA: TGTGCCAGTAGTATCGGACTAGCGGGAATCACAGATACGCAGTATTTT. Its protein is CASSIGLAGITDTQYF.

The chain couples TRBV28 to TRBJ2-7; D might be TRBD1 (6 bases). The germline V and J ends were trimmed by 4 bases and 2 bases, with 9 bases remaining between them. Germline values: CDR1 MDHEN, CDR2 SYDVKM. The length of the CDR3 is 13 residues. The CDR3 region has the DNA TGTGCCAGCAGTTCAGGGGCACCCTACGAGCAGTACTTC. It encodes CASSSGAPYEQYF.

DNA of the CDR3: TGTGCCAGCAGCCTTGGACAGGGAAAATACAATGAGCAGTTCTTC. Its translation: CASSLGQGKYNEQFF. The chain has TRBV7-3 and TRBJ2-1, with 8 bases identical to TRBD1. Trimming took 5 bases from V and 4 from J; bases not matched to a gene: 7. This CDR3 is built from 15 residues. Germline loops: CDR1 SGHTA, CDR2 FQGTGA.

This sequence joins TRBV5-4 and TRBJ1-4; 7 nucleotides match TRBD1. The germline V gene has CDR1 SGHNT and CDR2 YYREEE (reference sequence). This CDR3 is built from 17 residues. The junction had 10 bases not matched to a gene; V was cut back by 1 base and J by 4 bases. Here the CDR3 reads CASSLLQTGRSNEKLFF. CDR3 DNA: TGTGCCAGCAGCTTGCTACAGACAGGGAGGAGTAATGAAAAACTGTTTTTT.

V gene TRBV7-2 combines with J gene TRBJ1-2, with D unclear. CDR1 and CDR2 (germline): SGHTA, FQGNSA. The V and J ends lost 2 bases and 7 bases respectively, with 11 bases between them. The CDR3 spans 13 residues. CDR3 amino acids: CASSLQATAGYTF. The CDR3 nucleotides read TGTGCCAGCAGCTTACAGGCAACGGCTGGCTACACCTTC.

V is TRBV6-5 and J is TRBJ1-2; D possibly corresponds to TRBD1 (6 bases). V gave up 0 bases and J gave up 11 bases, with 19 bases separating them. Germline values: CDR1 MNHEY, CDR2 SVGAGI. This CDR3 is 15 amino acids long. CDR3 in amino acids: CASSYSGKPQGRYTF. The CDR3 bases are TGTGCCAGCAGTTACTCGGGCAAGCCTCAGGGGAGATACACCTTC.

The chain combines TRBV5-1 with TRBJ1-4; the D gene is possibly TRBD1 (6 bases). CDR3 size: 15 residues. Trimming stripped 2 bases from V and 2 bases from J, with 10 bases between. Germline V gene sequence: CDR1 SGHRS, CDR2 YFSETQ. In DNA, the CDR3 is TGCGCCAGCAGCTTAAACACAGGGACTAATGAAAAACTGTTTTTT. Protein: CASSLNTGTNEKLFF.

This clone appeared a single time. The gene calls are TRBV19 and TRBJ2-7; the D gene is possibly TRBD2 (5 bases). Germline CDR1 LNHDA, CDR2 SQIVND (reference sequence). Trimming pared 5 bases from V and 0 bases from J, leaving 8 bases between. The CDR3 loop spans 13 amino acids. In DNA form, the CDR3 reads TGTGCCAGTAGTTGGAGGAGCTCCTACGAGCAGTACTTC. Its translation is CASSWRSSYEQYF.

In DNA form, the CDR3 reads TGTGCCAGCAGTAAACCCGGGAAGACTACCAGGGATACGCAGTATTTT. It yields the protein CASSKPGKTTRDTQYF. The V and J genes are TRBV6-2 or TRBV6-3 and TRBJ2-3; tentatively, D is TRBD2 (5 bases). V dropped 5 bases and J dropped 6 bases, with 21 bases sitting between them. CDR3 length: 16 residues. The germline CDR1 and CDR2 sequences are MNHEY and SVGEGT.

The chain uses TRBV28 and TRBJ1-6; 7 bases align to TRBD1. Germline CDR1 MDHEN, CDR2 SYDVKM. V shed 3 bases and J 19 bases; nucleotides not matched to a gene: 9. CDR3 length equals 12 residues. The CDR3 sequence: CASSLHRTGLHF. The DNA of the CDR3 is TGTGCCAGCAGTTTGCATCGGACAGGCCTTCACTTT.

The J gene is TRBJ1-5, the V gene TRBV9, with 7 bases that match TRBD1. The germline V gene encodes CDR1 SGDLS and CDR2 YYNGEE. CDR3 size: 14 residues. V gave up 0 bases and J gave up 7 bases; unmatched junction bases: 4. The chain's CDR3 is CASSVGTGGQPQHF. The DNA of the CDR3 is TGTGCCAGCAGCGTAGGGACAGGAGGCCAGCCCCAGCATTTT.

This clone came up a few times. The rearrangement links TRBV16 to TRBJ1-4; D unclear. Trimming removed 1 base from V and 8 bases from J, with 11 bases in between. Looked up from germline, CDR1 is KGHSY and CDR2 is FQNENV. The CDR3 length is 14 residues. The CDR3 sequence: CASSQFREGEKLFF. In DNA form, the CDR3 reads TGTGCCAGCAGCCAATTTCGGGAAGGCGAAAAACTGTTTTTT.

The chain is built from TRBV18 and TRBJ2-2; TRBD1 aligns across 10 bases. The V and J ends lost 6 bases and 0 bases, in that order; junction bases with no gene match: 4. Looked up from germline, CDR1 is KGHSH and CDR2 is LQKENI. The CDR3 consists of 16 residues. CDR3 amino acids: CASSRDRGANTGELFF. In DNA form, the CDR3 reads TGTGCCAGCTCCCGGGACAGGGGCGCGAACACCGGGGAGCTGTTTTTT.